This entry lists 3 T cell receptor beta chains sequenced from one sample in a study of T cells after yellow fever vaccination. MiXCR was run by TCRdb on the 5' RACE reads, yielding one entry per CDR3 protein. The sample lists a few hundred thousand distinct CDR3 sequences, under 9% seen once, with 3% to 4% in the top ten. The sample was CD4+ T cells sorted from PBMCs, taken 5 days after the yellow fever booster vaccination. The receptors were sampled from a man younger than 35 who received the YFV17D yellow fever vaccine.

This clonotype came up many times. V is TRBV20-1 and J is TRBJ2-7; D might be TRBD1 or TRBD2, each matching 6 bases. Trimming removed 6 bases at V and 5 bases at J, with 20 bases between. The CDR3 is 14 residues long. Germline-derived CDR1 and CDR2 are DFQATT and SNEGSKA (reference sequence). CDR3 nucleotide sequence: TGCAGTGCCCCATCCAGGCCGGGGGCGGACGAGCAGTACGTC. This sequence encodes CSAPSRPGADEQYV.

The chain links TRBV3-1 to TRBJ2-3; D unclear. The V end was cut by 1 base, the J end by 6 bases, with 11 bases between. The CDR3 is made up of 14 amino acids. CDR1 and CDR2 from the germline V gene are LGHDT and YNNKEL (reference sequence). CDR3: CASSQGTTWDTQYF. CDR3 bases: TGTGCCAGCAGCCAAGGGACGACTTGGGATACGCAGTATTTT.

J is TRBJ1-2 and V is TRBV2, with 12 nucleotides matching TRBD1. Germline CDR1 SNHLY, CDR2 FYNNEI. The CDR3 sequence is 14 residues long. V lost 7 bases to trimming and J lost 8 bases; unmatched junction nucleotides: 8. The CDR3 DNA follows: TGTGCCAGCAAGGGACAGGGGGCTGTAAAAGGCTACACCTTC. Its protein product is CASKGQGAVKGYTF.